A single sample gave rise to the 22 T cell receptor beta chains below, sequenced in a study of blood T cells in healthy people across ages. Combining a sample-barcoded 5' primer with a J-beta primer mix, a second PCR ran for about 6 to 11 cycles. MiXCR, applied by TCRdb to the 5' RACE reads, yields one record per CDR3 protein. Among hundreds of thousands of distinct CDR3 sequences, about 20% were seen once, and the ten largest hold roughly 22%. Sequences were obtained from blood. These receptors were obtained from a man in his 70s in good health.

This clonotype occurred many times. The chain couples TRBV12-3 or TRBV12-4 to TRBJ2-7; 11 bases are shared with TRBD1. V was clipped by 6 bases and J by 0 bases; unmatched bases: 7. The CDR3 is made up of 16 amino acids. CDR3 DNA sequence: TGTGCCAGCAGCCATGGACAGGGGGCGAGCTCCTACGAGCAGTACTTC. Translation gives CASSHGQGASSYEQYF.

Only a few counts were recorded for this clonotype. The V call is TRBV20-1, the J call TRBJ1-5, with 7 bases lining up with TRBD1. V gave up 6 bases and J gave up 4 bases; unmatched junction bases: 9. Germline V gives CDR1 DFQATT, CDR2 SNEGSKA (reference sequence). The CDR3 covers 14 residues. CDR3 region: CSAEGQYSNQPQHF. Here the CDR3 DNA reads TGCAGTGCGGAGGGACAGTATAGTAATCAGCCCCAGCATTTT.

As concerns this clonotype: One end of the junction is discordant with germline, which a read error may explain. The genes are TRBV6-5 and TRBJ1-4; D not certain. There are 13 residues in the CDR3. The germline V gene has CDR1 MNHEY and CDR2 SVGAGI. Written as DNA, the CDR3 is TGTGCCAGCAGTCTGGGCAGTAATGAAAAACCGTTTTTT. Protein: CASSLGSNEKPFF.

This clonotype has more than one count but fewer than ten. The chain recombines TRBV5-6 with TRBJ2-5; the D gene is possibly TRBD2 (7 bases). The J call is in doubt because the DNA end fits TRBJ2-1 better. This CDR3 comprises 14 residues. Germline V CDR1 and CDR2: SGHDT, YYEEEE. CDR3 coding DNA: TGTGCCAGCAGCCCGATGGGAGGGGGGGATGAGCAGTTCTTC. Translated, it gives CASSPMGGGDEQFF.

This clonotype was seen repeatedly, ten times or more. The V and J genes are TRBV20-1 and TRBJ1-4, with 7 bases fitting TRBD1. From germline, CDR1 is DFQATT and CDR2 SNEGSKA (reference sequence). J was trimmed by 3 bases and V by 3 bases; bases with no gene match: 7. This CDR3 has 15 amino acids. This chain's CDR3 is CSARRGLRPNEKLFF. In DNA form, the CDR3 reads TGCAGTGCTAGGAGGGGGCTGCGTCCTAATGAAAAACTGTTTTTT.

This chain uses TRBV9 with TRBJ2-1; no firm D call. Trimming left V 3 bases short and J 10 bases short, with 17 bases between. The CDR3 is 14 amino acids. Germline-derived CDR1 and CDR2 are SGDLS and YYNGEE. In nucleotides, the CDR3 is TGTGCCAGCAGCGCGTCTCACTCCCTTGGGGAGCAGTTCTTC. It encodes CASSASHSLGEQFF.

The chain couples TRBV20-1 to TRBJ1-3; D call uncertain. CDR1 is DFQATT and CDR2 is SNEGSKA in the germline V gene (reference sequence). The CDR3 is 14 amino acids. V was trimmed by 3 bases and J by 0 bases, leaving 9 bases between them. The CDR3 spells CSARPGNSGNTIYF. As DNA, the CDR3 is TGCAGTGCTAGGCCCGGGAACTCTGGAAACACCATATATTTT.

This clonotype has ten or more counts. The CDR3 loop reads CASSLLAGAYNEQFF. CDR3 DNA: TGTGCCAGCAGCCTACTAGCGGGGGCCTACAATGAGCAGTTCTTC. The chain uses TRBV9 and TRBJ2-1, with 11 bases fitting TRBD2. Looked up from germline, CDR1 is SGDLS and CDR2 is YYNGEE. CDR3 length: 15 residues. Losses at the gene ends were 4 bases for V and 2 bases for J; bases not matched to a gene: 2.

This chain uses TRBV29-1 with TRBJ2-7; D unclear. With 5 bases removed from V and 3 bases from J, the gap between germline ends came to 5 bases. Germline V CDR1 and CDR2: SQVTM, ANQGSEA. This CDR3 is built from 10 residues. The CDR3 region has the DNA TGCAGCGTTAGGGTCTACGAGCAGTACGTC. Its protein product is CSVRVYEQYV.

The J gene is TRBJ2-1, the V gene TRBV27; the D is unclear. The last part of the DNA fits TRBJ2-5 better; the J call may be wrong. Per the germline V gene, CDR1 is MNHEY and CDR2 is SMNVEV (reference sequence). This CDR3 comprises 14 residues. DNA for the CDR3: TGTGCCAGCAGTTTAAACGGACCGAAAGGGACCCAGTACTTC. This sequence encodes CASSLNGPKGTQYF.

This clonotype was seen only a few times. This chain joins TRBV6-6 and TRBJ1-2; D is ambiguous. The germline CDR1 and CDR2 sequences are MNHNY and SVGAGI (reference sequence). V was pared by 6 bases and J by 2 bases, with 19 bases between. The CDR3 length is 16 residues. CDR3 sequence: CASSRAPTTVNYGYTF. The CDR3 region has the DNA TGTGCCAGCAGCCGCGCACCGACCACCGTCAACTATGGCTACACCTTC.

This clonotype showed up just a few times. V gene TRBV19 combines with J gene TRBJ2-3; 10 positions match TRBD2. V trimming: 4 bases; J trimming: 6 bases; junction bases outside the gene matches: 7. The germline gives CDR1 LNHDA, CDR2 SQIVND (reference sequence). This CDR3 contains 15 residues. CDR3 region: CASSTSGGGSDTQYF. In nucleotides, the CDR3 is TGTGCCAGTAGTACCAGCGGGGGGGGATCCGATACGCAGTATTTT.

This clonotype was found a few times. The CDR3 spells CSVPLAGSDTQYF. The CDR3 DNA sequence: TGCAGTGTTCCACTAGCGGGGTCAGATACGCAGTATTTT. V is TRBV20-1 and J is TRBJ2-3, with 10 bases lining up with TRBD2. V shed 7 bases and J 4 bases; nucleotides not matched to a gene: 5. This CDR3 contains 13 residues. CDR1 and CDR2 from the germline V gene are DFQATT and SNEGSKA (reference sequence).

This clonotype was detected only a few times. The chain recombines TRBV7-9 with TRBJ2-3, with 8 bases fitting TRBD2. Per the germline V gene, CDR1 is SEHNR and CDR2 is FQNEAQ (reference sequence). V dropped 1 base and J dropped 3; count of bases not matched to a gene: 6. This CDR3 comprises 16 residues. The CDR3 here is CASSLGPGGPTDTQYF. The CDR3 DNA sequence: TGTGCCAGCAGCTTAGGACCGGGGGGGCCGACAGATACGCAGTATTTT.

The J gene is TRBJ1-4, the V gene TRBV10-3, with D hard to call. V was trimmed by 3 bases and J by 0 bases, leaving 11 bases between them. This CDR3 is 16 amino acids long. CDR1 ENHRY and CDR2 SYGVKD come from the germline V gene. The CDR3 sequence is CAISDSSGATNEKLFF. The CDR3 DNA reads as TGTGCCATCAGTGATAGCTCAGGAGCAACTAATGAAAAACTGTTTTTT.

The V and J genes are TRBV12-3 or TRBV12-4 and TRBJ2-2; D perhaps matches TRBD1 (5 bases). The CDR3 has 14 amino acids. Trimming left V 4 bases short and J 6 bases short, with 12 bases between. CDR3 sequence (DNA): TGTGCCAGCAGTTGGTTGTGGGGCGCCGGGGAGCTGTTTTTT. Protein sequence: CASSWLWGAGELFF.

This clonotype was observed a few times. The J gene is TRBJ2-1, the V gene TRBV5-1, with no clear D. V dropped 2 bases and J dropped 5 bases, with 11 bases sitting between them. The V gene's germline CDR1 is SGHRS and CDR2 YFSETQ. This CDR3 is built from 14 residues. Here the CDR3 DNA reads TGCGCCAGCAGCTTTGACTCCCCCGACAATGAGCAGTTCTTC. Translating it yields CASSFDSPDNEQFF.

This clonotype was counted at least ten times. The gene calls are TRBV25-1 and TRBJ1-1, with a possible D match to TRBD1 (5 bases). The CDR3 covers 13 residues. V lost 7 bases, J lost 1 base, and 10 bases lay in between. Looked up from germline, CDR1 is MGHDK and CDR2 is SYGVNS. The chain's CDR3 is CASTPGPNTEAFF. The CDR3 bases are TGTGCCAGCACCCCAGGGCCGAACACTGAAGCTTTCTTT.

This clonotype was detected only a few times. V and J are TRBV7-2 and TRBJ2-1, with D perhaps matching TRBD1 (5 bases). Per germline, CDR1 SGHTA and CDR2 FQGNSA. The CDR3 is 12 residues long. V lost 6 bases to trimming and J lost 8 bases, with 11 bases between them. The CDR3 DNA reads TGTGCCAGCAGGGGCGCAGGGTATGAGCAGTTCTTC. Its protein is CASRGAGYEQFF.

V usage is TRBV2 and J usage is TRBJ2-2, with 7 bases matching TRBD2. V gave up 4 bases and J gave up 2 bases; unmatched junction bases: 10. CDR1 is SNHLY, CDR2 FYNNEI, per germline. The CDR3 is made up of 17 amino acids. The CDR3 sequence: CASSGGDYHENTGELFF. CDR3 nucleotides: TGTGCCAGCAGTGGAGGGGACTACCACGAAAACACCGGGGAGCTGTTTTTT.

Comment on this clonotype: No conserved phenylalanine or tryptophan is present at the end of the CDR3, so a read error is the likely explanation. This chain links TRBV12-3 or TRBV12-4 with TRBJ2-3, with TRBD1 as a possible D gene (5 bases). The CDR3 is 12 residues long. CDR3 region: CASSLRGDTQYS. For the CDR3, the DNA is TGTGCAAGCAGTTTAAGGGGAGATACGCAGTATTCT.

The CDR3 spells CASSPPSGVQETQYF. The CDR3 DNA sequence: TGTGCCAGCAGTCCCCCCTCAGGGGTGCAAGAGACCCAGTACTTC. V and J are TRBV6-1 and TRBJ2-5; possible D gene TRBD1, 6 bases. V was clipped by 5 bases and J by 2 bases, with 15 bases between them. Germline CDR1 is MNHNS and CDR2 is SASEGT. The CDR3 length is 15 residues.